This T cell receptor (beta chain) appears in the sequencing data of a study of STAT5B mutations in CD4+ large granular lymphocyte leukemia. V was clipped by 2 bases and J by 6 bases; unmatched bases: 7. The V gene's germline CDR1 is SEHNR and CDR2 FQNEAQ (reference sequence). This CDR3 comprises 16 residues. Study results and caveats: 8/27 top patient clones versus 2/35 control clones were TRBV06-family. Without HLA matching, higher CD4+ than CD8+ T-LGLL clonality could reflect small sample size. Without putative leukemic clones, patient CD4-sorted repertoires remained more clonal than healthy CD4+ repertoires.

This was a survey-level run. Method: immunoSEQ multiplex PCR; TCRdb's copy keeps in-frame clones and lacks some. The data contain over 30,000 clones, less than 85% of them singletons. This clone was detected only once. Its specificity is not known. The clonotype was recovered from a human donor in good health. Source material: CD4+ T cells from blood buffy coats. The chain combines TRBV7-9 with TRBJ1-1; TRBD1 matches 12 bases. CDR3 in DNA: TGTGCCAGCAGCTTATCCCGGGACAGGGGGCTACCTGAAGCTTTCTTT. Its protein is CASSLSRDRGLPEAFF.